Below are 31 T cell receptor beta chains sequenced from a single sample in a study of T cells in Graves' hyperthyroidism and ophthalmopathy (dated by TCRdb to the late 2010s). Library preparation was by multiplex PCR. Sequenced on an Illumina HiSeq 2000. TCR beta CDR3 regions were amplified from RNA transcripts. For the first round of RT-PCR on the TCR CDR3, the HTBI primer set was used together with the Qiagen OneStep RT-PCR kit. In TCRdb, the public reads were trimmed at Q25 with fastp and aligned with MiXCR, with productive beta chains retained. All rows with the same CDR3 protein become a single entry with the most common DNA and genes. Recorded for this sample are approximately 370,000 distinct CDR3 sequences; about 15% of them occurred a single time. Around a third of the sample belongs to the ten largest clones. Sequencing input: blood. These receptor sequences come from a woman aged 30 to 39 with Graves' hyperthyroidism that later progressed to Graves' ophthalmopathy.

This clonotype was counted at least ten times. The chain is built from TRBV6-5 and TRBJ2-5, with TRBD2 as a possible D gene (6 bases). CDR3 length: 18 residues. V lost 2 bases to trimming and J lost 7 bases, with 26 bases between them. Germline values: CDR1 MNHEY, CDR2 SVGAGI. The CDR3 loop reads CASSYPRGRRLYSVTQYF. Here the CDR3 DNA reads TGTGCCAGCAGTTACCCCCGGGGGAGACGGCTGTATTCTGTGACCCAGTACTTC.

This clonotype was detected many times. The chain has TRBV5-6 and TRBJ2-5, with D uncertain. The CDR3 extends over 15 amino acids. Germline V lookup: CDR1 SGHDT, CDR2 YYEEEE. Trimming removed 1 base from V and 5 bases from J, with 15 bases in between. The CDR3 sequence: CASSLSSRSLETQYF. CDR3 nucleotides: TGTGCCAGCAGCTTGTCCAGTCGCTCCTTGGAGACCCAGTACTTC.

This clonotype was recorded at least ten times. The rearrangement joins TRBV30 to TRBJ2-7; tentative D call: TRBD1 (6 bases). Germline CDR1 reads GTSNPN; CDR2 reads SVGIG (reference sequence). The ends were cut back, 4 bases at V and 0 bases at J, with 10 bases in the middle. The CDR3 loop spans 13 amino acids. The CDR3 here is CAWTGAPSYEQYF. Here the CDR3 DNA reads TGTGCCTGGACAGGGGCCCCCTCCTACGAGCAGTACTTC.

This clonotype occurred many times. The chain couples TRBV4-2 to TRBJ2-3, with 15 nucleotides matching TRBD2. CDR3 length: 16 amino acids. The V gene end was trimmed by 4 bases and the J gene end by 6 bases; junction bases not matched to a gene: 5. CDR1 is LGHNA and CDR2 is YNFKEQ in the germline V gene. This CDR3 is CASSPDGTSGGDTQYF. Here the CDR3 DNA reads TGTGCCAGCAGCCCGGATGGGACTAGCGGGGGGGATACGCAGTATTTT.

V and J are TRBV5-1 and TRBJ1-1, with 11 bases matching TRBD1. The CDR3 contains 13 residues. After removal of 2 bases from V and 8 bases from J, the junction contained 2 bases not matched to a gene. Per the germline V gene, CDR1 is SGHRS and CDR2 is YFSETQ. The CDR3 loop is CASSFRTGGEAFF. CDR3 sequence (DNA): TGCGCCAGCAGCTTCAGGACAGGGGGCGAAGCTTTCTTT.

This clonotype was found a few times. The CDR3 nucleotides are TGCAGTGCCCCTCGCCCGAACACTGAAGCTTTCTTT. Protein product: CSAPRPNTEAFF. V usage is TRBV20-1 and J usage is TRBJ1-1; D remains ambiguous. The CDR3 runs 12 residues. The V end lost 6 bases, the J end lost 1 base, and 9 bases lay between the germline ends. Germline assignment: CDR1 DFQATT and CDR2 SNEGSKA (reference sequence).

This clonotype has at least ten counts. This CDR3 is CASSYTPGTSYNEQFF. As DNA, the CDR3 is TGTGCCAGCAGTTACACTCCCGGGACTAGCTACAATGAGCAGTTCTTC. This chain uses TRBV6-5 with TRBJ2-1; 8 bases line up with TRBD2. V shed 2 bases and J 3 bases; nucleotides not matched to a gene: 6. Germline CDR1 MNHEY, CDR2 SVGAGI. CDR3 length: 16 amino acids.

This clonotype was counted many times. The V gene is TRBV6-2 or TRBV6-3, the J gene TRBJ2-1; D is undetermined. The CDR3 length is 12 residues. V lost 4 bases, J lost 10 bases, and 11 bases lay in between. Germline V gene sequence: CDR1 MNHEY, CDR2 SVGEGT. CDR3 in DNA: TGTGCCAGCAGTTCCGGATCACCGGAGCAGTTCTTC. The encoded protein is CASSSGSPEQFF.

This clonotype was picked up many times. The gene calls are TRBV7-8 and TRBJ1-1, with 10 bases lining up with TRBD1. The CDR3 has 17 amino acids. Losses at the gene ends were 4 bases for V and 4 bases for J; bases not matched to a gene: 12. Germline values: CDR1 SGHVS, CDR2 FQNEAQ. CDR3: CASSSPGTGALGTEAFF. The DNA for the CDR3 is TGTGCCAGCAGCTCACCCGGGACAGGGGCTTTAGGCACTGAAGCTTTCTTT.

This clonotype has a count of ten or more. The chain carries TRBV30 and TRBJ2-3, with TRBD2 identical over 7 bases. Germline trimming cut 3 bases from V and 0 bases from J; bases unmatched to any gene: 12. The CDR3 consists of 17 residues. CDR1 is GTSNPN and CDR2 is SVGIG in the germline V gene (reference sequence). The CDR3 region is CAWRRRRAGPSTDTQYF. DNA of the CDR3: TGTGCCTGGAGACGCCGGCGAGCGGGACCTAGCACAGATACGCAGTATTTT.

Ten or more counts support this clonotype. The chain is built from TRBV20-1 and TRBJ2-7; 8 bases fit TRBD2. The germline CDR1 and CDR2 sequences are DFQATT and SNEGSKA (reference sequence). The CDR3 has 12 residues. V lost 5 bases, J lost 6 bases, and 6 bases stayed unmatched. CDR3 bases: TGCAGTGCTCGGGGACTAGTACCCGAGCAGTACTTC. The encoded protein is CSARGLVPEQYF.

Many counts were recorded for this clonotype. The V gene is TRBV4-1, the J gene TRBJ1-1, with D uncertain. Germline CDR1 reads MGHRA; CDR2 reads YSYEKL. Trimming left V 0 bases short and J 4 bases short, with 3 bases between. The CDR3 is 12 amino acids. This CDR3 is CASSQERTEAFF. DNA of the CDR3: TGCGCCAGCAGCCAAGAACGCACTGAAGCTTTCTTT.

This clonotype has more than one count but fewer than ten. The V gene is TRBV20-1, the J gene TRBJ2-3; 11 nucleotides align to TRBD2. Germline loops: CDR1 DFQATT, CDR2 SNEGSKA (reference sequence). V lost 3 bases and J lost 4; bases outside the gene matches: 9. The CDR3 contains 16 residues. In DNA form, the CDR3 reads TGCAGTGCTAGTCATATTTCTAGCGGGGGGTCAGATACGCAGTATTTT. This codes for CSASHISSGGSDTQYF.

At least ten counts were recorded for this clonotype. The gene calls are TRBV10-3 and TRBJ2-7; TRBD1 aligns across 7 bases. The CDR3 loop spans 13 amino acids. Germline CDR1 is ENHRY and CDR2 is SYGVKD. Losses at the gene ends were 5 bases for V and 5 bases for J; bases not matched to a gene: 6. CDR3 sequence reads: CAISRQGGNEQYF. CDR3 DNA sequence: TGTGCCATCAGTAGACAGGGTGGGAACGAGCAGTACTTC.

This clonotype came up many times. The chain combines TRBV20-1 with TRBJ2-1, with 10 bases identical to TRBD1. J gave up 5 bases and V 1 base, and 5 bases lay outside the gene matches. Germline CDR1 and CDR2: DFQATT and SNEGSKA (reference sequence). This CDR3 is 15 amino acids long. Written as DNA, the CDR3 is TGCAGTGCTAGAGGCTACGGACAGGGGGACAATGAGCAGTTCTTC. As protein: CSARGYGQGDNEQFF.

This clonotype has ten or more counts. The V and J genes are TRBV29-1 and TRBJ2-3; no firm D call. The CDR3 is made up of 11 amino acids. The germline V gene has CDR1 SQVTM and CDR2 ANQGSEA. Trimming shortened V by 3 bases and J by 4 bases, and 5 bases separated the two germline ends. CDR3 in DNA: TGCAGCGTTGACAGCGCAGATACGCAGTATTTT. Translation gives CSVDSADTQYF.

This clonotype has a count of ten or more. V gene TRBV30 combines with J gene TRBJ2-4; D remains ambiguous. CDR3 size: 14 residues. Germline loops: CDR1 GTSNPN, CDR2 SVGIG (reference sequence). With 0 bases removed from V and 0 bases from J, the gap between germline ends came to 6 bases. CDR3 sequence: CAWSVGIAKNIQYF. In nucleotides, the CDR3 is TGTGCCTGGAGTGTTGGTATAGCCAAAAACATTCAGTACTTC.

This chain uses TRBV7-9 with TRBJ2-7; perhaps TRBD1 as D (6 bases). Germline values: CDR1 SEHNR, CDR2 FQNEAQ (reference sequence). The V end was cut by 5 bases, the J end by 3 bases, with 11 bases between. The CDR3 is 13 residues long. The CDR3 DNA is TGTGCCAGCAGCGGAACACAGGGCTACGAGCAGTACTTC. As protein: CASSGTQGYEQYF.

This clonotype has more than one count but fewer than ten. The DNA for the CDR3 is TGTGCCAGTGAGGGGGGTTTAGTAGAGACCCAGTACTTC. This encodes CASEGGLVETQYF. This sequence joins TRBV6-1 and TRBJ2-5; the D gene could be TRBD1 or TRBD2 (6 bases each). The germline V and J ends were trimmed by 9 bases and 4 bases, with 15 bases remaining between them. Germline values: CDR1 MNHNS, CDR2 SASEGT. The length of the CDR3 is 13 residues.

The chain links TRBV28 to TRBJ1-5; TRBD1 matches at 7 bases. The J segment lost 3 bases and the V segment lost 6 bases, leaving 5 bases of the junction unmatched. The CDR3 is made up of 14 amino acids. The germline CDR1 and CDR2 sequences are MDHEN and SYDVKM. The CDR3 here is CASSAGTANQPQHF. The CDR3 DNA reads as TGTGCCAGCAGCGCCGGGACAGCCAATCAGCCCCAGCATTTT.

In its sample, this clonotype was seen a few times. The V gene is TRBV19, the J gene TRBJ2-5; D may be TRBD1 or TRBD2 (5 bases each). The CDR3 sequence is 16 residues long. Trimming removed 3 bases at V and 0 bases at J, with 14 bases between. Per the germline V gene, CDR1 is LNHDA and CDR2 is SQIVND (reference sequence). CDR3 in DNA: TGTGCCAGTAGTATTGGTTCGGGGCTGTACCAAGAGACCCAGTACTTC. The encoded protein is CASSIGSGLYQETQYF. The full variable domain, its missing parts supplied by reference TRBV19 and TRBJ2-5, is DGGITQSPKYLFRKEGQNVTLSCEQNLNHDAMYWYRQDPGQGLRLIYYSQIVNDFQKGDIAEGYSVSREKKESFPLTVTSAQKNPTAFYLCASSIGSGLYQETQYFGPGTRLLVL.

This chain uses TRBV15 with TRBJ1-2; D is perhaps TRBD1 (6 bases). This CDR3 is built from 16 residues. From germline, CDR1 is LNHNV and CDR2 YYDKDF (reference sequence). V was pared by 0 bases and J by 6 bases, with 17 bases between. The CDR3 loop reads CATSREAPNRVNGYTF. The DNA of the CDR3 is TGTGCCACCAGCAGAGAAGCCCCGAACAGGGTAAATGGCTACACCTTC.

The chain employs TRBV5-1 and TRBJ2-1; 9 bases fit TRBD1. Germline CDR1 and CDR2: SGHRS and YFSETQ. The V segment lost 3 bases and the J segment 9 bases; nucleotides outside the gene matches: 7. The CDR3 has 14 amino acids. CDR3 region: CASSSWTGVGEQFF. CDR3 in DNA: TGCGCCAGCAGCTCCTGGACAGGGGTAGGTGAGCAGTTCTTC.

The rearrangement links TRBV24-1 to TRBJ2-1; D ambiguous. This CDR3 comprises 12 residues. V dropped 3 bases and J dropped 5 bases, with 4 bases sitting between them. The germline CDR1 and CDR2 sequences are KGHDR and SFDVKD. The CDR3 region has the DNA TGTGCCACCAGTGATCCACACAATGAGCAGTTCTTC. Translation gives CATSDPHNEQFF.

CDR3 nucleotide sequence: TGCAGTGCTTCTGACAGCAATAGCAATCAGCCCCAGCATTTT. It translates to CSASDSNSNQPQHF. This chain joins TRBV20-1 and TRBJ1-5; D possibly corresponds to TRBD1 (5 bases). Germline V gene sequence: CDR1 DFQATT, CDR2 SNEGSKA (reference sequence). Trimming took off 5 bases at V and 0 bases at J, with 11 bases between the two ends. CDR3 length equals 14 residues.

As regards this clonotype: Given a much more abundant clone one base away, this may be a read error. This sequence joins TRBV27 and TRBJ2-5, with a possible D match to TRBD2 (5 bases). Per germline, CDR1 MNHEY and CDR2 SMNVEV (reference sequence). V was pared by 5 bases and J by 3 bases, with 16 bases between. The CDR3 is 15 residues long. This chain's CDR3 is CASSALLEPEETQYF. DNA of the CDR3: TGTGCCAGCAGTGCCTTACTAGAACCGGAAGAGACCCAGTACTTC.

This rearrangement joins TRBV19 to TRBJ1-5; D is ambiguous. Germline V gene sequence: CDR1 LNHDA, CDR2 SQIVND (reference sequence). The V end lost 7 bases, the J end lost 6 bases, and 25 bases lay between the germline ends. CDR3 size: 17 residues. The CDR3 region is CASIPELGLGAGQPQHF. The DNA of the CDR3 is TGTGCCAGTATCCCCGAGTTAGGATTGGGCGCAGGTCAGCCCCAGCATTTT.

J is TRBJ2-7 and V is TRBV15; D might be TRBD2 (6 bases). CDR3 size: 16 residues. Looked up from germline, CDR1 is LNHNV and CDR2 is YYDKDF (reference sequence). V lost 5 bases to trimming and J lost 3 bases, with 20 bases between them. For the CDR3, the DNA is TGTGCCACCAGCGACCCAGTCCTTTCCGGGAGCTACGAGCAGTACTTC. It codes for CATSDPVLSGSYEQYF.

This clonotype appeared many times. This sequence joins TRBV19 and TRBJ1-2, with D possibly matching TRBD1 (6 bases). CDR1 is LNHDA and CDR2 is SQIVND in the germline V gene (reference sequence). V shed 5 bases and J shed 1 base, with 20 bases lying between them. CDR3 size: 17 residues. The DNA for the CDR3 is TGTGCCAGTAGTCTTAGGACAGAGAAACAGATTAACTATGGCTACACCTTC. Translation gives CASSLRTEKQINYGYTF.

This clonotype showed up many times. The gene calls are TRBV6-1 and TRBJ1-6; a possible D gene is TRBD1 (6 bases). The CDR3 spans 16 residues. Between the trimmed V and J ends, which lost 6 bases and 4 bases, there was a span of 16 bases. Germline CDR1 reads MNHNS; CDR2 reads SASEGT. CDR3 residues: CASRRDTSGYNSPLHF. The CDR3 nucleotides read TGTGCCAGCAGGCGGGACACGTCGGGGTATAATTCACCCCTCCACTTT.

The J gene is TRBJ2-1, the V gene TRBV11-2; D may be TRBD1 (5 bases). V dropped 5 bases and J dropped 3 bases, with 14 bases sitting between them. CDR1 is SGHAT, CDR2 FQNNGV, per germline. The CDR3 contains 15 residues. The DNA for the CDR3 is TGTGCCAGCAGCAGGGGTGGGCGATACTACAATGAGCAGTTCTTC. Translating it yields CASSRGGRYYNEQFF.